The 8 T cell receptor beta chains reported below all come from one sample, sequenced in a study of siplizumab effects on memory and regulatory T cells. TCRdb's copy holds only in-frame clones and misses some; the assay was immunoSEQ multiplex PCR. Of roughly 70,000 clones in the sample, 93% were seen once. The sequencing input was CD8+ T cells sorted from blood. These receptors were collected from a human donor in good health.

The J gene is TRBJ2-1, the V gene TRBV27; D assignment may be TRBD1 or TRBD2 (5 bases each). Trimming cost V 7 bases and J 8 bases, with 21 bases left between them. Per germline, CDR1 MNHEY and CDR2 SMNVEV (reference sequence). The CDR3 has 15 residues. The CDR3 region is CASTPGAGNLHEQFF. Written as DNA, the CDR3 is TGTGCCAGCACCCCCGGGGCAGGGAATCTACATGAGCAGTTCTTC.

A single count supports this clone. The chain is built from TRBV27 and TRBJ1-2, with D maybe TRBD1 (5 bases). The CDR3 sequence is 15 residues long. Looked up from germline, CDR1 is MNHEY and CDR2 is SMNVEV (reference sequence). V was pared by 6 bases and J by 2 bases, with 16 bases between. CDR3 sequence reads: CASSSGQGGNYGYTF. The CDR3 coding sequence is TGTGCCAGCAGCTCCGGGCAGGGCGGGAACTATGGCTACACCTTC.

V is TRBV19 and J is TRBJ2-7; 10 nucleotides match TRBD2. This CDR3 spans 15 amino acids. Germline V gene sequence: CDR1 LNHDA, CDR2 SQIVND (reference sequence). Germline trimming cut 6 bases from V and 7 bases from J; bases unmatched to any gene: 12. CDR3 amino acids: CASSPGSGGAWEQYF. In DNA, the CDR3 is TGTGCCAGTAGCCCAGGGAGCGGGGGGGCCTGGGAGCAGTACTTC.

CDR3 protein: CAIRLAGYGEQFF. The CDR3 bases are TGTGCCATCCGACTAGCGGGGTATGGTGAGCAGTTCTTC. The rearrangement uses TRBV15 and TRBJ2-1; 11 bases are a match to TRBD2. The CDR3 is made up of 13 amino acids. Germline V CDR1 and CDR2: LNHNV, YYDKDF (reference sequence). The trim removed 10 bases at V and 9 bases at J, leaving 8 bases unmatched.

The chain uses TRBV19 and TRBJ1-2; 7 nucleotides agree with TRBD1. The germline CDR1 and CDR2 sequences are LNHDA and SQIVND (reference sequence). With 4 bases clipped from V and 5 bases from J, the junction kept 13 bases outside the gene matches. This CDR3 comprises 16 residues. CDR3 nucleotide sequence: TGTGCCAGTAGTAAGTCCCCGACAGGGTTGAGTTATGGCTACACCTTC. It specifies CASSKSPTGLSYGYTF.

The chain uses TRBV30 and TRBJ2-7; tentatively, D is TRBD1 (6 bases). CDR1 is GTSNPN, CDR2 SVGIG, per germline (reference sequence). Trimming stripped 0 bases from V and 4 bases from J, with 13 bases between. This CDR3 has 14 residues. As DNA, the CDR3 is TGTGCCTGGAGTGTAGGGGCGAGGGGGTACGAGCAGTACTTC. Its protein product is CAWSVGARGYEQYF.

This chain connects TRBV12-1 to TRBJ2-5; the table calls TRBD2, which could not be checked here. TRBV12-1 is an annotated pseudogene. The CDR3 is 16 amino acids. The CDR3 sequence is CASSVTSGGLRETQYF. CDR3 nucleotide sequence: TGTGCCAGCAGCGTGACTAGCGGGGGGCTACGAGAGACCCAGTACTTC.

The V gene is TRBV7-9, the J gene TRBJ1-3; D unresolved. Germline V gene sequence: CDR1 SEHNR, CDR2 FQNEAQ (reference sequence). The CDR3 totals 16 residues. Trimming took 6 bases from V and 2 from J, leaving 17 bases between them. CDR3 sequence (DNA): TGTGCCAGCAGTCTTAGGGAGGGTGTTACTGGAAACACCATATATTTT. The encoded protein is CASSLREGVTGNTIYF.